This T cell receptor beta chain was sequenced during a study of blood T cell repertoires in COVID-19. Background on the study: From T cells, B-cell-depleted T cells, or PBMCs came the material, which was cDNA or gDNA.

This clone was seen only a few times. Assay used: immunoSEQ multiplex PCR; TCRdb lists only in-frame clones, some missing. The table lists 45,000 to 65,000 clones, 90% to 95% of them singletons. CDR1 KGHDR and CDR2 SFDVKD come from the germline V gene. The length of the CDR3 is 12 residues. V shed 9 bases and J shed 1 base, with 9 bases lying between them. This TCR was recovered from a man aged 50-59 years with acute or convalescent COVID-19. The sequenced sample consisted of peripheral blood. This sequence joins TRBV24-1 and TRBJ2-7; TRBD1 is a possible D gene (5 bases). CDR3 DNA: TGTGCCACCGACAGCGAGTCCTACGAGCAGTACTTC. This codes for CATDSESYEQYF.